The clone carrying this T cell receptor beta chain was observed a few times. The data are from a study of human T cells and chemical hapten exposure. This CDR3 region has 15 residues. Between the trimmed V and J ends, which lost 1 base and 1 base, there was a span of 10 bases. Germline lookup yields CDR1 SGHTA and CDR2 FQGNSA. Indicated time point: pre-sensitization, week 0. This sample's treatment: therapeutic diphenylcyclopropenone sensitization with weekly scalp DPC. TCRdb recomputed calls from the RACE reads with MiXCR, one row per CDR3 protein. The sample holds 200,000 to 300,000 distinct CDR3 sequences, about 9.4% seen once.

The V gene is TRBV7-2, the J gene TRBJ1-1; a possible D gene is TRBD1 (6 bases). This TCR came from a woman aged 35 to 49 with alopecia areata. Some clones in this sample may be carry-over from other donors' samples. The sequences come from whole blood, collected in connection with sensitization to the hapten diphenylcyclopropenone (DPC). The CDR3 nucleotides read TGTGCCAGCAGCTTAGTGGCCAGGGGGAACACTGAAGCTTTCTTT. Translating gives CASSLVARGNTEAFF.